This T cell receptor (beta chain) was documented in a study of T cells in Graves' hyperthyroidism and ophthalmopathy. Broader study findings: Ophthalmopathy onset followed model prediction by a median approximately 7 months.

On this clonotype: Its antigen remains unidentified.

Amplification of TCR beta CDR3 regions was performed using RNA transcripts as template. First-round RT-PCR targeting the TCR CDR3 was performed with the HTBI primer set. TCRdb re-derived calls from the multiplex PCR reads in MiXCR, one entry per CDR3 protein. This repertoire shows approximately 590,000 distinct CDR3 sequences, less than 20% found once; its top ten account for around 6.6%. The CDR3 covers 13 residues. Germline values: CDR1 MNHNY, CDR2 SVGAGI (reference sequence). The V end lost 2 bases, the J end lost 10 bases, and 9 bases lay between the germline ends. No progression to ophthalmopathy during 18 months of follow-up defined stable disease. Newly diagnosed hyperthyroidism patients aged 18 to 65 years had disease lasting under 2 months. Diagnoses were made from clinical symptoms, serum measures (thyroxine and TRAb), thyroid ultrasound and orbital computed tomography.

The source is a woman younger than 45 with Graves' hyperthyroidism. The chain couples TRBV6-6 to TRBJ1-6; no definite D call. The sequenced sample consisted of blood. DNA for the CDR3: TGTGCCAGCAGTTACCGGGGAGTCTCACCCCTCCACTTT. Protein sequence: CASSYRGVSPLHF.